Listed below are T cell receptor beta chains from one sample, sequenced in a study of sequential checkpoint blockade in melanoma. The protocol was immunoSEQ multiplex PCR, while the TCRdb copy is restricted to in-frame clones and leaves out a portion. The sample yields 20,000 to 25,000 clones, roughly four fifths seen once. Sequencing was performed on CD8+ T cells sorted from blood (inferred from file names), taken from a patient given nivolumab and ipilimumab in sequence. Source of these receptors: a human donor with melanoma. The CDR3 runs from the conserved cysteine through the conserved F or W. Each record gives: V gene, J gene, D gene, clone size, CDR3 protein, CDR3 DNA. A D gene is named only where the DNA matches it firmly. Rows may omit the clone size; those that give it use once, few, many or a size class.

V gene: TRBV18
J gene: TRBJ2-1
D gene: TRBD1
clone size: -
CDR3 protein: CASSPGQGDNEQFF
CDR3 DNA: TGTGCCAGCTCACCGGGACAGGGGGACAATGAGCAGTTCTTC

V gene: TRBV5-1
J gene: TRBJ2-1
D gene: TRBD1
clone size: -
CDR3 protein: CASSSQGAEQFF
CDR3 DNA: TGCGCCAGCAGCTCACAGGGGGCTGAGCAGTTCTTC

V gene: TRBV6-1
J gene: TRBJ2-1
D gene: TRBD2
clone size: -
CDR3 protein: CASSETGGHDEQFF
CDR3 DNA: TGTGCCAGCAGTGAGACGGGAGGGCACGATGAGCAGTTCTTC

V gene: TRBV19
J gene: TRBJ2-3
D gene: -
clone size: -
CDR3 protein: CASSPRGARRTDTQYF
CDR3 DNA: TGTGCCAGTAGTCCTCGGGGGGCCCGACGCACAGATACGCAGTATTTT

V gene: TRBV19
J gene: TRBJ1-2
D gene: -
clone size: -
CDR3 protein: CASSTDFNRVGYTF
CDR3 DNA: TGTGCCAGTAGTACAGACTTTAACAGGGTTGGCTACACCTTC

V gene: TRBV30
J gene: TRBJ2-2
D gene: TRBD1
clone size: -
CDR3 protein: CAWSQGTGNTGELFF
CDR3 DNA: TGTGCCTGGAGTCAAGGGACAGGGAACACCGGGGAGCTGTTTTTT

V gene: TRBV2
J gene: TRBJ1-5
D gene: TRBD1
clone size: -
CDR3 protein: CASSGDSRQPQHF
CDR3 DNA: TGTGCCAGCAGTGGGGACAGTAGGCAGCCCCAGCATTTT

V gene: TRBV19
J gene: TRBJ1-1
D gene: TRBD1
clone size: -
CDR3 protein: CASSQDRSWGNTEAFF
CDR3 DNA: TGTGCCAGTAGTCAGGACAGGAGCTGGGGAAACACTGAAGCTTTCTTT

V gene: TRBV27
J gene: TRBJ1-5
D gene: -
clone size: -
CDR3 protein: CASSLSVQNNQPQHF
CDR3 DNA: TGTGCCAGCAGTTTATCGGTGCAGAACAATCAGCCCCAGCATTTT

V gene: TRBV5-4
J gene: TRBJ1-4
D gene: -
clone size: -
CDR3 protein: CASSLGGEEKLFF
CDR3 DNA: TGTGCCAGCAGCTTGGGGGGCGAGGAAAAACTGTTTTTT

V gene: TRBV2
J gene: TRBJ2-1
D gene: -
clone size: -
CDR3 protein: CASSGLDISSYNEQFF
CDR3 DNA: TGTGCCAGCAGTGGATTGGACATTAGCTCCTACAATGAGCAGTTCTTC

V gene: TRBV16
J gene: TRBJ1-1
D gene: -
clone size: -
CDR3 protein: CASSLNQGNTEAFF
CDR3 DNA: TGTGCCAGCAGCCTTAACCAGGGGAACACTGAAGCTTTCTTT

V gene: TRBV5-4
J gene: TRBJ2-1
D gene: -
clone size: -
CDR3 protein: CASSLKAGASYNEQFF
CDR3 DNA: TGTGCCAGCAGCTTGAAGGCGGGGGCCTCCTACAATGAGCAGTTCTTC

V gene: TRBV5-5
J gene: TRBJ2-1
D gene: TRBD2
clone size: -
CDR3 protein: CASSLGSGSWNEQFF
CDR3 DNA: TGTGCCAGCAGCTTGGGGAGCGGGAGTTGGAATGAGCAGTTCTTC

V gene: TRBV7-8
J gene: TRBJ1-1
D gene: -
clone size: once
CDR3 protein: CASSLVFPTEAFF
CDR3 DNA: TGTGCCAGCAGCTTAGTATTTCCCACTGAAGCTTTCTTT

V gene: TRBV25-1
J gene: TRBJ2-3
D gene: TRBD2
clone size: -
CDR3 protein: CASSDAGVADTQYF
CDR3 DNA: TGTGCCAGCAGTGATGCGGGAGTTGCAGATACGCAGTATTTT

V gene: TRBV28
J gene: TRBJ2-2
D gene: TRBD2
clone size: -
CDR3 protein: CASRLSGRAGTGELFF
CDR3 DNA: TGTGCCAGCAGACTTAGTGGGAGGGCGGGCACCGGGGAGCTGTTTTTT